These 23 T cell receptor beta chains came from one sample sequenced in a study of T cell responses to AZD1222 COVID-19 vaccine. Method: immunoSEQ multiplex PCR; TCRdb's copy keeps in-frame clones and lacks some. The table shows more than 100,000 clones, with roughly nine tenths occurring only once. The sequencing used peripheral blood, collected on day 0 of AZD1222 vaccination. The receptors were gathered from an adult in good health.

The chain links TRBV19 to TRBJ1-1, with D possibly TRBD1 on 6 matching bases. V gave up 6 bases and J gave up 2 bases, with 10 bases separating them. CDR3 length: 13 amino acids. The germline CDR1 and CDR2 sequences are LNHDA and SQIVND (reference sequence). CDR3 sequence reads: CASRQGGNTEAFF. The CDR3 nucleotides are TGTGCCAGTAGACAGGGTGGAAACACTGAAGCTTTCTTT. Full variable domain (outside the CDR3, taken from reference TRBV19 and TRBJ1-1): DGGITQSPKYLFRKEGQNVTLSCEQNLNHDAMYWYRQDPGQGLRLIYYSQIVNDFQKGDIAEGYSVSREKKESFPLTVTSAQKNPTAFYLCASRQGGNTEAFFGQGTRLTVV.

This clone was detected a few times. This sequence joins TRBV3-1 (or the pseudogene TRBV3-2) and TRBJ1-6; TRBD1 matches at 8 bases. The germline V gene encodes CDR1 LGHDT and CDR2 YNNKEL (reference sequence). V trimming: 4 bases; J trimming: 7 bases; junction bases outside the gene matches: 6. CDR3 length: 15 residues. CDR3 loop: CASSRQGAWNSPLHF. DNA of the CDR3: TGTGCCAGCAGCCGCCAGGGGGCGTGGAATTCACCCCTCCACTTT.

The rearrangement uses TRBV5-1 and TRBJ1-4; D possibly corresponds to TRBD1 (6 bases). V was trimmed by 7 bases and J by 4 bases, leaving 14 bases between them. The CDR3 consists of 14 residues. Looked up from germline, CDR1 is SGHRS and CDR2 is YFSETQ. The chain's CDR3 is CASSPGVVNEKLFF. The CDR3 nucleotides are TGCGCCAGCTCCCCAGGGGTAGTTAATGAAAAACTGTTTTTT.

The genes are TRBV12-3 or TRBV12-4 and TRBJ1-2; D ambiguous. Trimming left V 3 bases short and J 8 bases short, with 7 bases between. The CDR3 has 11 residues. CDR3 in DNA: TGTGCCAGCAGTTTCGGCGGGGGCTACACCTTC. Translating gives CASSFGGGYTF.

The V call is TRBV28, the J call TRBJ1-5, with D hard to call. Germline assignment: CDR1 MDHEN and CDR2 SYDVKM. V shed 5 bases and J shed 0 bases, with 14 bases lying between them. The CDR3 is made up of 16 amino acids. The CDR3 region has the DNA TGTGCCAGCAGTATACCACGGTCAAATAGCAATCAGCCCCAGCATTTT. It specifies CASSIPRSNSNQPQHF.

In DNA, the CDR3 is TGTGCCAGTAGTCCAGGGTCCTCTGGAAACACCATATATTTT. Translated: CASSPGSSGNTIYF. The chain couples TRBV19 to TRBJ1-3, with D possibly matching TRBD1 (5 bases). V lost 5 bases to trimming and J lost 0 bases, with 8 bases between them. This CDR3 has 14 amino acids. The germline V gene encodes CDR1 LNHDA and CDR2 SQIVND (reference sequence).

The chain couples TRBV28 to TRBJ1-5, with TRBD1 as a possible D gene (6 bases). Looked up from germline, CDR1 is MDHEN and CDR2 is SYDVKM. This CDR3 contains 14 residues. V lost 5 bases to trimming and J lost 7 bases, with 15 bases between them. The CDR3 is CASSPHRVGQPQHF. CDR3 DNA sequence: TGTGCCAGCAGTCCACACAGGGTAGGACAGCCCCAGCATTTT.

This chain uses TRBV5-1 with TRBJ2-1; D is unclear. Trimming left V 0 bases short and J 4 bases short, with 5 bases between. CDR3 size: 13 residues. From germline, CDR1 is SGHRS and CDR2 YFSETQ. The CDR3 loop is CASSLGAYNEQFF. In DNA form, the CDR3 reads TGCGCCAGCAGCTTGGGAGCGTACAATGAGCAGTTCTTC.

The chain carries TRBV12-5 and TRBJ2-3; 11 bases align to TRBD1. The J segment lost 0 bases and the V segment lost 5 bases, leaving 4 bases of the junction unmatched. The CDR3 sequence is 16 residues long. Germline V lookup: CDR1 LGHNT, CDR2 FRNRAP. The CDR3 DNA sequence: TGTGCTAGTGGTACCGGACAGGGGGCGAGCACAGATACGCAGTATTTT. Its protein is CASGTGQGASTDTQYF.

The chain couples TRBV24-1 to TRBJ1-2, with 11 bases matching TRBD1. The trim removed 4 bases at V and 5 bases at J, leaving 14 bases unmatched. In germline, CDR1 is KGHDR, CDR2 SFDVKD. The CDR3 contains 18 residues. CDR3 coding DNA: TGTGCCACCAGTGACCGCCCGGGACAGGGGGTGCCCGGGTATGGCTACACCTTC. Residues: CATSDRPGQGVPGYGYTF.

The chain employs TRBV5-1 and TRBJ2-1; D gene ambiguous. There are 15 residues in the CDR3. V lost 4 bases and J lost 0, with 11 bases in between. Germline-derived CDR1 and CDR2 are SGHRS and YFSETQ. CDR3 protein: CASSPGRDSYNEQFF. CDR3 nucleotide sequence: TGCGCCAGCAGCCCCGGTAGGGACTCCTACAATGAGCAGTTCTTC.

The chain has TRBV7-3 and TRBJ2-2; D gene uncertain. Germline V CDR1 and CDR2: SGHTA, FQGTGA. CDR3 length: 14 residues. V was cut by 1 base and J by 1 base, with 4 bases left in between. The CDR3 DNA reads TGTGCCAGCAGCTTAATCCGGAACACCGGGGAGCTGTTTTTT. Translation gives CASSLIRNTGELFF.

V and J are TRBV7-2 and TRBJ2-2; a possible D gene is TRBD2 (5 bases). CDR1 is SGHTA, CDR2 FQGNSA, per germline. CDR3 size: 14 residues. V was clipped by 1 base and J by 5 bases, with 8 bases between them. The CDR3 loop reads CASSLDRGTGELFF. CDR3 coding DNA: TGTGCCAGCAGCTTAGATCGGGGTACCGGGGAGCTGTTTTTT.

The J gene is TRBJ2-5, the V gene TRBV6-5; 9 bases agree with TRBD2. The CDR3 runs to 15 residues. J lost 1 base, V lost 10 bases, and 10 bases had no gene match. Germline loops: CDR1 MNHEY, CDR2 SVGAGI. As DNA, the CDR3 is TGTGCCACCCGGCGGGCGGGAGGGCCCCAAGAGACCCAGTACTTC. Its protein product is CATRRAGGPQETQYF.

The CDR3 here is CASSPDPIDTGELFF. The DNA for the CDR3 is TGCGCCAGCAGCCCCGACCCAATAGACACCGGGGAGCTGTTTTTT. The chain links TRBV5-1 to TRBJ2-2; no reliable D call. V lost 4 bases and J lost 3, with 13 bases in between. The CDR3 has 15 residues. Germline V gene data show CDR1 as SGHRS and CDR2 as YFSETQ.

V gene TRBV11-2 combines with J gene TRBJ2-1, with D hard to call. Trimming removed 5 bases at V and 7 bases at J, with 9 bases between. The CDR3 has 12 residues. Germline V gene lookup returns CDR1 SGHAT and CDR2 FQNNGV. The CDR3 reads CASSPTKNEQFF. CDR3 bases: TGTGCCAGCAGCCCGACGAAGAATGAGCAGTTCTTC.

V gene TRBV10-3 combines with J gene TRBJ1-1; 7 nucleotides agree with TRBD1. J was trimmed by 4 bases and V by 5 bases; bases with no gene match: 7. From germline, CDR1 is ENHRY and CDR2 SYGVKD. This CDR3 is 14 amino acids long. DNA of the CDR3: TGTGCCATCAGTAAGGGACAGCCCATCACTGAAGCTTTCTTT. Protein product: CAISKGQPITEAFF.

V and J are TRBV28 and TRBJ1-1; 8 bases are shared with TRBD1. The CDR3 contains 15 residues. The J segment lost 0 bases and the V segment lost 5 bases, leaving 5 bases of the junction unmatched. CDR1 and CDR2 (germline): MDHEN, SYDVKM. This CDR3 is CASSPPGGLNTEAFF. The CDR3 nucleotides are TGTGCCAGCAGTCCACCAGGGGGCTTGAACACTGAAGCTTTCTTT.

This sequence joins TRBV5-1 and TRBJ2-1; 8 bases match TRBD2. This CDR3 has 15 amino acids. In germline, CDR1 is SGHRS, CDR2 YFSETQ. Trimming cost V 3 bases and J 2 bases; bases outside gene matches: 4. The CDR3 is CASSSSGFAYNEQFF. CDR3 DNA: TGCGCCAGCAGCTCTAGCGGGTTTGCCTACAATGAGCAGTTCTTC.

This chain links TRBV6-6 with TRBJ2-5, with D possibly TRBD2 on 5 matching bases. V lost 7 bases, J lost 5 bases, and 14 bases lay in between. This CDR3 comprises 13 residues. Germline loops: CDR1 MNHNY, CDR2 SVGAGI (reference sequence). CDR3 protein: CASTTGVQETQYF. DNA of the CDR3: TGTGCCAGCACCACCGGGGTACAGGAGACCCAGTACTTC.

V is TRBV3-1 (or the pseudogene TRBV3-2) and J is TRBJ1-3; no firm D call. V shed 0 bases and J shed 0 bases, with 9 bases lying between them. The CDR3 has 16 amino acids. Germline V gene sequence: CDR1 LGHDT, CDR2 YNNKEL (reference sequence). The CDR3 DNA reads as TGTGCCAGCAGCCAAGATCTTGGCATCTCTGGAAACACCATATATTTT. It codes for CASSQDLGISGNTIYF.

This chain uses TRBV11-2 with TRBJ1-5; no clear D. V lost 1 base and J 5 bases, leaving 6 bases between the germline ends. Per germline, CDR1 SGHAT and CDR2 FQNNGV. The CDR3 is 13 residues long. The CDR3, as DNA: TGTGCCAGCAGCTTAGGGCAGGATCAGCCCCAGCATTTT. Its translation is CASSLGQDQPQHF.

This clone was detected once. V is TRBV3-1 (or the pseudogene TRBV3-2) and J is TRBJ2-5; unclear D gene. Trimming cost V 3 bases and J 5 bases, with 4 bases left between them. Germline values: CDR1 LGHDT, CDR2 YNNKEL (reference sequence). This CDR3 comprises 11 residues. The CDR3 loop is CASSHGETQYF. In DNA, the CDR3 is TGTGCCAGCAGCCACGGCGAGACCCAGTACTTC.